The 26 T cell receptor beta chains below come from one sample, sequenced in a study of control samples from healthy donors and cancer patients. Libraries were prepared by immunoSEQ multiplex PCR; TCRdb keeps only in-frame clonotypes and omits some of them. The sample contains about 98,000 clones, roughly 86% of which appear only once. Sequenced: blood. Every receptor here comes from a man aged 60 to 75 in good health.

This chain joins TRBV3-1 (or the pseudogene TRBV3-2) and TRBJ2-1, with D perhaps TRBD2 (5 bases). The germline V and J ends were trimmed by 5 bases and 6 bases, with 17 bases remaining between them. This CDR3 is 15 amino acids long. The germline gives CDR1 LGHDT, CDR2 YNNKEL (reference sequence). This chain's CDR3 is CASSARTTRSNEQFF. The CDR3 DNA reads as TGTGCCAGCAGCGCCCGGACCACTAGGTCCAATGAGCAGTTCTTC.

This clone occurred a few times. The gene calls are TRBV24-1 and TRBJ2-1; TRBD2 matches at 13 bases. The V and J ends lost 6 bases and 7 bases, in that order; junction bases with no gene match: 11. This CDR3 is built from 17 residues. The germline gives CDR1 KGHDR, CDR2 SFDVKD. The CDR3 sequence is CATSQLATSGRPNEQFF. Written as DNA, the CDR3 is TGTGCCACCAGTCAACTTGCGACTAGCGGGAGGCCGAATGAGCAGTTCTTC.

As regards this clone: The junction departs from germline at one end; a sequencing error may be responsible. This sequence joins TRBV5-1 and TRBJ2-7; 8 nucleotides agree with TRBD2. The CDR3 loop spans 15 amino acids. The germline V gene has CDR1 SGHRS and CDR2 YFSETQ. The CDR3 spells CASTLQAGDSGEQYF. The CDR3 nucleotides read TGCGCCAGCACCTTGCAAGCGGGAGATTCTGGAGAGCAGTACTTC.

This chain connects TRBV28 to TRBJ1-2; D call uncertain. The CDR3 extends over 12 amino acids. Trimming took off 3 bases at V and 7 bases at J, with 9 bases between the two ends. Germline V lookup: CDR1 MDHEN, CDR2 SYDVKM. The CDR3 protein is CASSLGKGGYTF. The CDR3 bases are TGTGCCAGCAGTTTGGGGAAGGGTGGCTACACCTTC.

The chain joins TRBV30 to TRBJ1-1; 7 bases line up with TRBD1. J gave up 0 bases and V 1 base, and 2 bases lay outside the gene matches. This CDR3 has 14 residues. Per the germline V gene, CDR1 is GTSNPN and CDR2 is SVGIG (reference sequence). This chain's CDR3 is CAWSAGQLNTEAFF. The CDR3 DNA sequence: TGTGCCTGGAGTGCGGGACAGCTGAACACTGAAGCTTTCTTT.

The V gene is TRBV28, the J gene TRBJ2-2; D is perhaps TRBD1 (6 bases). This CDR3 has 14 amino acids. Trimming took 5 bases from V and 4 from J, leaving 11 bases between them. Per the germline V gene, CDR1 is MDHEN and CDR2 is SYDVKM. CDR3 sequence (DNA): TGTGCCAGCAGTCCAGGGGTGGGCACCGGGGAGCTGTTTTTT. Translation: CASSPGVGTGELFF.

This clone has more than one count but fewer than ten. The chain joins TRBV7-8 to TRBJ2-3; 11 bases map to TRBD2. This CDR3 comprises 17 residues. V lost 4 bases and J lost 1; bases outside the gene matches: 7. The germline CDR1 and CDR2 sequences are SGHVS and FQNEAQ. In nucleotides, the CDR3 is TGTGCCAGCAGCTCGCTAGCGGGAGGCGGGGGCACAGATACGCAGTATTTT. This gives the protein CASSSLAGGGGTDTQYF.

A note on this clone: Other DNA variants within this sample encode the same CDR3. The rearrangement joins TRBV5-5 to TRBJ2-5, with no clear D. There are 13 residues in the CDR3. Germline loops: CDR1 SGHKS, CDR2 YYEKEE (reference sequence). V dropped 0 bases and J dropped 2 bases, with 5 bases sitting between them. CDR3 coding DNA: TGTGCCAGCAGCTTGGGCGGACAAGAGACCCAGTACTTC. This codes for CASSLGGQETQYF.

The genes are TRBV5-6 and TRBJ2-1; D gene unclear. The CDR3 is made up of 11 amino acids. Trimming took off 4 bases at V and 12 bases at J, with 11 bases between the two ends. Germline V gene data show CDR1 as SGHDT and CDR2 as YYEEEE. This CDR3 is CASSPILMQFF. The CDR3 DNA sequence: TGTGCCAGCAGCCCTATTTTGATGCAGTTCTTC.

The chain uses TRBV30 and TRBJ2-3; 12 nucleotides align to TRBD2. The CDR3 sequence is 20 residues long. Germline trimming cut 3 bases from V and 6 bases from J; bases unmatched to any gene: 22. Per the germline V gene, CDR1 is GTSNPN and CDR2 is SVGIG (reference sequence). The DNA of the CDR3 is TGTGCCTGGAGCACCCGACTAGCGGGGGTGTCGCACATTCAAAGGGATACGCAGTATTTT. Encoded protein: CAWSTRLAGVSHIQRDTQYF.

This chain connects TRBV19 to TRBJ2-5; D is uncertain. Looked up from germline, CDR1 is LNHDA and CDR2 is SQIVND (reference sequence). The CDR3 consists of 14 residues. The V gene lost 6 bases and the J gene lost 4 bases, with 15 bases spanning the gap. The CDR3 nucleotides read TGTGCCAGTAGAACGACGTACCGGTCAGAGACCCAGTACTTC. Its protein product is CASRTTYRSETQYF. The full variable domain, completed using reference TRBV19 and TRBJ2-5, is DGGITQSPKYLFRKEGQNVTLSCEQNLNHDAMYWYRQDPGQGLRLIYYSQIVNDFQKGDIAEGYSVSREKKESFPLTVTSAQKNPTAFYLCASRTTYRSETQYFGPGTRLLVL.

In this sample, this clone turned up a few times. V usage is TRBV7-2 and J usage is TRBJ1-5; tentatively, D is TRBD1 (5 bases). Deletions cut 2 bases from V and 7 bases from J, with 12 bases between. Germline V gene data show CDR1 as SGHTA and CDR2 as FQGNSA. There are 14 residues in the CDR3. CDR3 sequence (DNA): TGTGCCAGCAGCTTAAGATCCGGGGGGCAGCCCCAGCATTTT. This encodes CASSLRSGGQPQHF.

This rearrangement joins TRBV10-3 to TRBJ2-7, with 11 bases lining up with TRBD1. Germline V gene data show CDR1 as ENHRY and CDR2 as SYGVKD. After removal of 6 bases from V and 2 bases from J, the junction contained 6 bases not matched to a gene. The CDR3 has 15 residues. The CDR3 DNA is TGTGCCATCAGCCCGGGGACAGGGGGTACCTACGAGCAGTACTTC. Translating gives CAISPGTGGTYEQYF.

The V and J genes are TRBV2 and TRBJ1-1; 9 bases are a match to TRBD1. The V gene end was trimmed by 10 bases and the J gene end by 6 bases; junction bases not matched to a gene: 15. Germline V gene sequence: CDR1 SNHLY, CDR2 FYNNEI. The CDR3 extends over 15 amino acids. CDR3 DNA sequence: TGTGCCACTAGGATAGAACAGGGGGCGGTGGCTGAAGCTTTCTTT. Protein sequence: CATRIEQGAVAEAFF. Drawing the rest from reference TRBV2 and TRBJ1-1, the complete variable domain is EPEVTQTPSHQVTQMGQEVILRCVPISNHLYFYWYRQILGQKVEFLVSFYNNEISEKSEIFDDQFSVERPDGSNFTLKIRSTKLEDSAMYFCATRIEQGAVAEAFFGQGTRLTVV.

The chain is built from TRBV6-5 and TRBJ1-2; D call uncertain. The CDR3 contains 13 residues. The ends were cut back, 4 bases at V and 0 bases at J, with 6 bases in the middle. Looked up from germline, CDR1 is MNHEY and CDR2 is SVGAGI. The CDR3 DNA reads as TGTGCCAGCAGTTCCTATCCTAACTATGGCTACACCTTC. Residues: CASSSYPNYGYTF.

The chain recombines TRBV4-2 with TRBJ2-1, with 8 bases lining up with TRBD2. CDR1 LGHNA and CDR2 YNFKEQ come from the germline V gene. There are 19 residues in the CDR3. Unmatched junction bases numbered 16, after V lost 0 bases and J lost 6 bases. DNA for the CDR3: TGTGCCAGCAGCCAAGATAGAGGGACCGAGCGGGGGCCGATCAATGAGCAGTTCTTC. It specifies CASSQDRGTERGPINEQFF.

CDR3 sequence reads: CAWSYSNYGYTF. Here the CDR3 DNA reads TGTGCCTGGAGCTACAGTAACTATGGCTACACCTTC. The J gene is TRBJ1-2, the V gene TRBV30; D gene uncertain. The germline V gene encodes CDR1 GTSNPN and CDR2 SVGIG (reference sequence). With 3 bases removed from V and 1 base from J, the gap between germline ends came to 6 bases. CDR3 length equals 12 residues.

The rearrangement links TRBV5-4 to TRBJ2-2; a possible D gene is TRBD1 (6 bases). Germline-derived CDR1 and CDR2 are SGHNT and YYREEE (reference sequence). V was cut by 4 bases and J by 7 bases, with 17 bases left in between. The CDR3 totals 15 residues. Here the CDR3 DNA reads TGTGCCAGCAGCCCCTTTTGGGGGCGCGGCGGGGAGCTGTTTTTT. Its protein is CASSPFWGRGGELFF.

The chain couples TRBV19 to TRBJ2-7; tentative D call: TRBD1 (6 bases). V dropped 5 bases and J dropped 0 bases, with 14 bases sitting between them. This CDR3 is built from 15 residues. Germline lookup yields CDR1 LNHDA and CDR2 SQIVND (reference sequence). The CDR3 bases are TGTGCCAGTAGTTCAGGGGCCGCTCTCTCCTACGAGCAGTACTTC. Translating it yields CASSSGAALSYEQYF.

The CDR3 DNA is TGTGCCAGCAGTGCAGCTTCTACTGTCCGACAGTACTTC. Amino acids: CASSAASTVRQYF. The rearrangement uses TRBV14 and TRBJ2-5, with D hard to call. The CDR3 sequence is 13 residues long. Germline V CDR1 and CDR2: SGHDN, FVKESK. Trimming removed 6 bases at V and 11 bases at J, with 19 bases between.

The chain joins TRBV13 to TRBJ1-2; D is possibly TRBD1 (5 bases). With 8 bases removed from V and 6 bases from J, the gap between germline ends came to 7 bases. Germline assignment: CDR1 PRHDT and CDR2 FYEKMQ (reference sequence). This CDR3 comprises 10 residues. The DNA for the CDR3 is TGTGCCAGCTGGGGGGATGGCTACACCTTC. It is translated as CASWGDGYTF.

In its sample, this clone was seen many times. The V and J genes are TRBV12-5 and TRBJ1-4; 12 nucleotides match TRBD1. J lost 7 bases, V lost 6 bases, and 9 bases had no gene match. CDR1 and CDR2 from the germline V gene are LGHNT and FRNRAP. The CDR3 has 16 residues. CDR3 nucleotides: TGTGCTAGTGGCCAACCGGGACAGGGGGCGTGTGAAAAACTGTTTTTT. Amino acid sequence: CASGQPGQGACEKLFF.

This clone was recorded once. This chain links TRBV7-6 with TRBJ2-5; weak D call: TRBD2 (5 bases). The V and J ends lost 5 bases and 5 bases respectively, with 9 bases between them. Germline V CDR1 and CDR2: SGHVS, FNYEAQ. This CDR3 has 12 residues. The DNA for the CDR3 is TGTGCCAGCAGCGGGTGGAGGGAGACCCAGTACTTC. Translating gives CASSGWRETQYF.

This chain connects TRBV28 to TRBJ2-1; weak D call: TRBD2 (6 bases). V lost 5 bases and J lost 4, with 21 bases in between. CDR3 length equals 17 residues. CDR1 and CDR2 (germline): MDHEN, SYDVKM. CDR3 sequence: CASSHFFRREVYNEQFF. CDR3 sequence (DNA): TGTGCCAGCAGTCACTTTTTTCGGCGGGAAGTGTACAATGAGCAGTTCTTC.

The DNA of the CDR3 is TGTGCCAGCAGTTCCCCCAGGTCCCCCTACGAGCAGTACTTC. It yields the protein CASSSPRSPYEQYF. This chain links TRBV27 with TRBJ2-7; D ambiguous. Germline assignment: CDR1 MNHEY and CDR2 SMNVEV (reference sequence). The V and J ends lost 4 bases and 2 bases respectively, with 12 bases between them. The CDR3 spans 14 residues.

This clone has only a few counts. This chain's CDR3 is CASSSLGGIQETQYF. The CDR3 region has the DNA TGTGCCAGCAGTTCACTCGGAGGGATCCAAGAGACCCAGTACTTC. The rearrangement uses TRBV6-5 and TRBJ2-5, with D possibly TRBD2 on 6 matching bases. CDR3 length: 15 amino acids. V lost 4 bases and J lost 1, with 13 bases in between. CDR1 is MNHEY, CDR2 SVGAGI, per germline.